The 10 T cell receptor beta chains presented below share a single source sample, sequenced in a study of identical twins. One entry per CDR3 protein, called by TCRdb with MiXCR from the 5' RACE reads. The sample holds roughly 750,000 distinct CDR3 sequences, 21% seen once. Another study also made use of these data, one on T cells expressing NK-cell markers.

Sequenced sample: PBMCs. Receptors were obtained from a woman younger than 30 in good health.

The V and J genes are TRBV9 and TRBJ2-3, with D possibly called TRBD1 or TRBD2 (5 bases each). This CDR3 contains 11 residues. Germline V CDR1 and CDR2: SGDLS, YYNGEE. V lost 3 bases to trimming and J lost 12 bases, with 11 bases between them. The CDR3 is CASSDGTVQYF. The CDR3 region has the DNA TGTGCCAGCAGCGACGGGACGGTTCAGTATTTT.

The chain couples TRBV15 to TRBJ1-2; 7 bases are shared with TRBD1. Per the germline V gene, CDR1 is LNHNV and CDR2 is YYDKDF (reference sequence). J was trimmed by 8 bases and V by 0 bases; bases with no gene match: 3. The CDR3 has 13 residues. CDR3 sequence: CATSRDRQGGYTF. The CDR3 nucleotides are TGTGCCACCAGCAGAGATAGACAGGGCGGCTACACCTTC.

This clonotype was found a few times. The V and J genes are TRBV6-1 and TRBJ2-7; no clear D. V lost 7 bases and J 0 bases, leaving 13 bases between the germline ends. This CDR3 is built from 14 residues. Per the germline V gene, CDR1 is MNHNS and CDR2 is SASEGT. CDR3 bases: TGTGCCAGCATGGCGCCCCTAGACTCCTACGAGCAGTACTTC. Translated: CASMAPLDSYEQYF.

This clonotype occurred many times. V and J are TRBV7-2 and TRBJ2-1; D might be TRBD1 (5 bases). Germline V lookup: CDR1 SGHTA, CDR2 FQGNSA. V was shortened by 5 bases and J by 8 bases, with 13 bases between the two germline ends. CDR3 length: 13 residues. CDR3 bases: TGTGCCAGCAGCATGACAGTTACCCATGAGCAGTTCTTC. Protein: CASSMTVTHEQFF.

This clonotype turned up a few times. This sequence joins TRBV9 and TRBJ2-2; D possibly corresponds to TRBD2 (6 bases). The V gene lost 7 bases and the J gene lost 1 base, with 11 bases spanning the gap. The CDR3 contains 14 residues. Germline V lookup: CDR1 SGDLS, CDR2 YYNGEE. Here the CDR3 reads CASAEEGNTGELFF. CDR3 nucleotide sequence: TGTGCCAGCGCTGAGGAGGGGAACACCGGGGAGCTGTTTTTT.

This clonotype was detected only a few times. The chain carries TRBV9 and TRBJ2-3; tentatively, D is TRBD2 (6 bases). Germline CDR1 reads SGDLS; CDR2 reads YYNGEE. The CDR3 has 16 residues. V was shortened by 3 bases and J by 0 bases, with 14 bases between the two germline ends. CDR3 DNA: TGTGCCAGCAGCGGGCTCCGGGACTTCAGCACAGATACGCAGTATTTT. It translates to CASSGLRDFSTDTQYF. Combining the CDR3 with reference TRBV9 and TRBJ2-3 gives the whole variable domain DSGVTQTPKHLITATGQRVTLRCSPRSGDLSVYWYQQSLDQGLQFLIQYYNGEERAKGNILERFSAQQFPDLHSELNLSSLELGDSALYFCASSGLRDFSTDTQYFGPGTRLTVL.

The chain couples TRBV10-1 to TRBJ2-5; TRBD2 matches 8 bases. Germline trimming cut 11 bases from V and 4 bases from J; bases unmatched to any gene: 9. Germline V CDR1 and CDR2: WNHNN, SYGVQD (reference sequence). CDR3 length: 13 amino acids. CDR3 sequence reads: CAPDREGRETQYF. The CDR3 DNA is TGCGCCCCTGACCGGGAGGGCCGAGAGACCCAGTACTTC.

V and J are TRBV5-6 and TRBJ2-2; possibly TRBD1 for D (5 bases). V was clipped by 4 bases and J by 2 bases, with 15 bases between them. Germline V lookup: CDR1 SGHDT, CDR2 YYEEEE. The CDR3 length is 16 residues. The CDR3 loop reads CASSGQGLSNTGELFF. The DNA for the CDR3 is TGTGCCAGCAGCGGGCAGGGTTTGTCCAACACCGGGGAGCTGTTTTTT. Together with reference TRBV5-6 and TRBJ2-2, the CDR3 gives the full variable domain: DAGVTQSPTHLIKTRGQQVTLRCSPKSGHDTVSWYQQALGQGPQFIFQYYEEEERQRGNFPDRFSGHQFPNYSSELNVNALLLGDSALYLCASSGQGLSNTGELFFGEGSRLTVL.

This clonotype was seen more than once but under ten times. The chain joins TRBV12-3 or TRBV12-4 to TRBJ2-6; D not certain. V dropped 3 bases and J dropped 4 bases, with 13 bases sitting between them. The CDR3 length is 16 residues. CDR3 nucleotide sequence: TGTGCCAGCAGTTTTAGGGCCGATATGGGGGCCAACGTCCTGACTTTC. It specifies CASSFRADMGANVLTF.

Here the CDR3 reads CASSYSRGGGWDTQYF. In DNA, the CDR3 is TGTGCCAGCAGTTACTCGAGAGGGGGCGGTTGGGATACGCAGTATTTT. The rearrangement uses TRBV6-5 and TRBJ2-3; 7 nucleotides align to TRBD1. The CDR3 is 16 residues long. V gave up 0 bases and J gave up 6 bases; unmatched junction bases: 9. Germline-derived CDR1 and CDR2 are MNHEY and SVGAGI.